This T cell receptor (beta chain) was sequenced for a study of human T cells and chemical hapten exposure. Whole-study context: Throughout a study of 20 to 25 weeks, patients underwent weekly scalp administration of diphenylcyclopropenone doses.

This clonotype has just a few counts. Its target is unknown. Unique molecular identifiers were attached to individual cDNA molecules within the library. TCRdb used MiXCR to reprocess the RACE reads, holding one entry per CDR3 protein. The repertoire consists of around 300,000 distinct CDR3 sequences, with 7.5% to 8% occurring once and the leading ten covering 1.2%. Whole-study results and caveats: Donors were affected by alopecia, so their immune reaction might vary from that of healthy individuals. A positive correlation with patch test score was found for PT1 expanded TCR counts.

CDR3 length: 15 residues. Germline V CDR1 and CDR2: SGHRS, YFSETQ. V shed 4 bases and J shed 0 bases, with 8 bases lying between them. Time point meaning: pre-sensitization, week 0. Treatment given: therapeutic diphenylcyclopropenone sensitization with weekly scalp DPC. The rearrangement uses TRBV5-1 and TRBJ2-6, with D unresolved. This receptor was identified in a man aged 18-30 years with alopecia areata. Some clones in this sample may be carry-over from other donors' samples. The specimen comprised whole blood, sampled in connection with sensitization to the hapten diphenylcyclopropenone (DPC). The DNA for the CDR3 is TGCGCCAGCAGCCTTTTCGACTCTGGGGCCAACGTCCTGACTTTC. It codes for CASSLFDSGANVLTF.